This entry lists 25 T cell receptor beta chains sequenced from one sample in a study of cytomegalovirus exposure and HLA in healthy donors. With 60 Vbeta and 13 Jbeta primers, the PCR was carried out. The method was immunoSEQ multiplex PCR; TCRdb's version includes in-frame clones alone and lacks a portion of them. The sample records 140,000 or so clones, about 80% being singletons. Sequences were obtained from PBMCs. The origin of the receptors is a woman aged 18-29 years in good health and CMV-seropositive.

The gene calls are TRBV5-1 and TRBJ2-7; 9 bases map to TRBD1. Looked up from germline, CDR1 is SGHRS and CDR2 is YFSETQ. The CDR3 has 15 residues. The trim removed 2 bases at V and 2 bases at J, leaving 5 bases unmatched. The CDR3, as DNA: TGCGCCAGCAGCTTCGGGACAGGGACTACCTACGAGCAGTACTTC. The encoded protein is CASSFGTGTTYEQYF.

This rearrangement joins TRBV25-1 to TRBJ1-1; the match to TRBD1 covers 10 bases. The J segment lost 3 bases and the V segment lost 2 bases, leaving 6 bases of the junction unmatched. CDR1 and CDR2 (germline): MGHDK, SYGVNS. The CDR3 contains 16 residues. The CDR3 DNA is TGTGCCAGCAGTGAAGGGACAGGGGACTTAGACACTGAAGCTTTCTTT. Residues: CASSEGTGDLDTEAFF.

The CDR3 DNA reads as TGTGCCAGCAGGAAGGACAGCCTGGGCAATCAGCCCCAGCATTTT. Residues: CASRKDSLGNQPQHF. J is TRBJ1-5 and V is TRBV6-1, with a possible D match to TRBD1 (6 bases). The CDR3 extends over 15 amino acids. Germline V gene data show CDR1 as MNHNS and CDR2 as SASEGT. Trimming pared 6 bases from V and 2 bases from J, leaving 14 bases between.

The genes are TRBV5-1 and TRBJ1-1, with D perhaps matching TRBD1 (6 bases). With 5 bases removed from V and 3 bases from J, the gap between germline ends came to 20 bases. Germline CDR1 reads SGHRS; CDR2 reads YFSETQ. The CDR3 is 16 residues long. CDR3 residues: CASRLGARPLDTEAFF. CDR3 bases: TGCGCCAGCAGACTGGGGGCCAGGCCTCTGGACACTGAAGCTTTCTTT.

The chain combines TRBV19 with TRBJ1-5, with 7 bases identical to TRBD1. Germline values: CDR1 LNHDA, CDR2 SQIVND (reference sequence). The CDR3 has 16 amino acids. V lost 2 bases, J lost 1 base, and 5 bases stayed unmatched. CDR3 in amino acids: CASSITSGGSNQPQHF. The DNA of the CDR3 is TGTGCCAGTAGTATAACGTCAGGGGGGAGCAATCAGCCCCAGCATTTT.

This clone was picked up a small number of times. The chain combines TRBV6-5 with TRBJ1-2; 8 nucleotides line up with TRBD1. The V gene end was trimmed by 6 bases and the J gene end by 6 bases; junction bases not matched to a gene: 12. The CDR3 runs 15 residues. CDR1 and CDR2 (germline): MNHEY, SVGAGI. Here the CDR3 DNA reads TGTGCCAGCAGCGACCGGGACAGGCTTTCTCATGGCTACACCTTC. Amino acids: CASSDRDRLSHGYTF.

This clone was seen a handful of times. The rearrangement joins TRBV19 to TRBJ1-6, with 7 bases lining up with TRBD1. This CDR3 comprises 15 residues. Germline V gene sequence: CDR1 LNHDA, CDR2 SQIVND (reference sequence). Trimming removed 3 bases from V and 7 bases from J; junction bases left unmatched: 6. CDR3 residues: CASSISTGSNSPLHF. The CDR3 DNA is TGTGCCAGTAGTATTTCGACAGGGTCGAATTCACCCCTCCACTTT.

The chain is built from TRBV5-1 and TRBJ1-1; no firm D call. This CDR3 has 17 amino acids. The V and J ends lost 0 bases and 1 base respectively, with 16 bases between them. Germline-derived CDR1 and CDR2 are SGHRS and YFSETQ. In nucleotides, the CDR3 is TGCGCCAGCAGCTTGGGGGCCCCAGGCTACCAGAACACTGAAGCTTTCTTT. Translated, it gives CASSLGAPGYQNTEAFF. The entire variable domain, with the rest obtained from reference TRBV5-1 and TRBJ1-1, is as follows: KAGVTQTPRYLIKTRGQQVTLSCSPISGHRSVSWYQQTPGQGLQFLFEYFSETQRNKGNFPGRFSGRQFSNSRSEMNVSTLELGDSALYLCASSLGAPGYQNTEAFFGQGTRLTVV.

The rearrangement uses TRBV4-1 and TRBJ1-5, with a weak D call TRBD1 (5 bases). This CDR3 is 15 amino acids long. The germline V gene encodes CDR1 MGHRA and CDR2 YSYEKL. The V end lost 0 bases, the J end lost 4 bases, and 10 bases lay between the germline ends. For the CDR3, the DNA is TGCGCCAGCAGCCAAGACGCGACAGAGAATCAGCCCCAGCATTTT. It yields the protein CASSQDATENQPQHF.

Here the CDR3 reads CSVAKRLAGEPSSYNEQFF. CDR3 DNA sequence: TGCAGCGTAGCTAAGAGACTAGCGGGGGAGCCGAGCTCCTACAATGAGCAGTTCTTC. The chain employs TRBV29-1 and TRBJ2-1; 12 bases are shared with TRBD2. With V trimmed by 6 bases and J by 0 bases, 15 bases remained unmatched. CDR3 length equals 19 residues. Looked up from germline, CDR1 is SQVTM and CDR2 is ANQGSEA.

The chain joins TRBV4-3 to TRBJ1-1; TRBD1 matches at 8 bases. This CDR3 spans 15 amino acids. The V and J ends lost 4 bases and 7 bases, in that order; junction bases with no gene match: 11. Germline V gene sequence: CDR1 LGHNA, CDR2 YSLEER. The CDR3 loop is CASSLSWTGQVEAFF. The CDR3 bases are TGCGCCAGCAGCCTTTCCTGGACAGGGCAGGTTGAAGCTTTCTTT.

This clone was found a few times. This chain joins TRBV2 and TRBJ1-5; no reliable D call. The CDR3 consists of 15 residues. The V end was cut by 7 bases, the J end by 0 bases, with 13 bases between. Germline lookup yields CDR1 SNHLY and CDR2 FYNNEI. The CDR3, as DNA: TGTGCCAGCACCCTCATGCGAGATAGCAATCAGCCCCAGCATTTT. This translates into CASTLMRDSNQPQHF.

This chain links TRBV7-9 with TRBJ2-2; the D is unclear. V lost 1 base and J lost 1, with 4 bases in between. The CDR3 contains 14 residues. The germline CDR1 and CDR2 sequences are SEHNR and FQNEAQ (reference sequence). The CDR3 sequence is CASSLGQNTGELFF. As DNA, the CDR3 is TGTGCCAGCAGCTTAGGACAGAACACCGGGGAGCTGTTTTTT.

The V call is TRBV18, the J call TRBJ1-1; no definite D call. The CDR3 loop spans 12 amino acids. Germline loops: CDR1 KGHSH, CDR2 LQKENI. Trimming cost V 3 bases and J 11 bases, with 13 bases left between them. CDR3 sequence reads: CASSPGERNAFF. The CDR3 DNA reads as TGTGCCAGCTCACCTGGGGAGCGGAACGCTTTCTTT. Full variable domain (missing parts from reference TRBV18 and TRBJ1-1): NAGVMQNPRHLVRRRGQEARLRCSPMKGHSHVYWYRQLPEEGLKFMVYLQKENIIDESGMPKERFSAEFPKEGPSILRIQQVVRGDSAAYFCASSPGERNAFFGQGTRLTVV.

This clone has a handful of counts. This sequence joins TRBV5-1 and TRBJ2-7; 7 bases line up with TRBD1. The trim removed 0 bases at V and 2 bases at J, leaving 2 bases unmatched. The CDR3 covers 14 residues. In germline, CDR1 is SGHRS, CDR2 YFSETQ. CDR3 in amino acids: CASSLEGAAYEQYF. The CDR3 bases are TGCGCCAGCAGCTTGGAGGGGGCCGCCTACGAGCAGTACTTC.

This clone was observed once. The V and J genes are TRBV25-1 and TRBJ1-6; tentatively, D is TRBD1 (5 bases). Per germline, CDR1 MGHDK and CDR2 SYGVNS. V was cut by 0 bases and J by 9 bases, with 9 bases left in between. CDR3 length: 14 amino acids. The CDR3 nucleotides are TGTGCCAGCAGTGAATATGGGAGGGGTTCACCCCTCCACTTT. This encodes CASSEYGRGSPLHF.

The chain links TRBV6-5 to TRBJ2-2; a possible D gene is TRBD1 (6 bases). The CDR3 loop spans 16 amino acids. V lost 2 bases and J 0 bases, leaving 10 bases between the germline ends. Germline CDR1 and CDR2: MNHEY and SVGAGI. CDR3 in amino acids: CASSYEAGANTGELFF. CDR3 in DNA: TGTGCCAGCAGTTACGAGGCAGGGGCGAACACCGGGGAGCTGTTTTTT.

In its sample, this clone was seen a few times. The chain links TRBV4-1 to TRBJ1-4; D unclear. The V end was cut by 7 bases, the J end by 6 bases, with 9 bases between. The CDR3 length is 12 residues. Germline lookup yields CDR1 MGHRA and CDR2 YSYEKL. CDR3 bases: TGCGCCAGCAAGAAGCCGTATGAAAAACTGTTTTTT. Translating it yields CASKKPYEKLFF.

The chain uses TRBV7-9 and TRBJ1-5; D is possibly TRBD1 (5 bases). Trimming shortened V by 4 bases and J by 8 bases, and 15 bases separated the two germline ends. Per germline, CDR1 SEHNR and CDR2 FQNEAQ (reference sequence). The CDR3 consists of 14 residues. The DNA for the CDR3 is TGTGCCAGCAGCTCAGGGCGCTCAGAGGAGCCCCAGCATTTT. Its translation is CASSSGRSEEPQHF. The complete variable domain, with remaining parts taken from reference TRBV7-9 and TRBJ1-5, reads DTGVSQNPRHKITKRGQNVTFRCDPISEHNRLYWYRQTLGQGPEFLTYFQNEAQLEKSRLLSDRFSAERPKGSFSTLEIQRTEQGDSAMYLCASSSGRSEEPQHFGDGTRLSIL.

The chain joins TRBV5-1 to TRBJ2-7; D is possibly TRBD1 (5 bases). V lost 3 bases to trimming and J lost 6 bases, with 19 bases between them. CDR1 and CDR2 from the germline V gene are SGHRS and YFSETQ. This CDR3 is built from 15 residues. The CDR3 sequence is CASSYLPQGLGEQYF. The CDR3 DNA sequence: TGCGCCAGCAGCTACCTGCCTCAGGGTTTGGGCGAGCAGTACTTC.

The CDR3 coding sequence is TGTGCCAGTAATTGGAGGGGGCAGTCCCAGCATTTT. Protein product: CASNWRGQSQHF. The chain has TRBV19 and TRBJ1-5; 7 bases agree with TRBD1. The CDR3 is made up of 12 amino acids. V trimming: 7 bases; J trimming: 11 bases; junction bases outside the gene matches: 8. Germline assignment: CDR1 LNHDA and CDR2 SQIVND (reference sequence).

This chain joins TRBV18 and TRBJ1-4; possibly TRBD1 for D (5 bases). CDR1 and CDR2 (germline): KGHSH, LQKENI. This CDR3 spans 14 amino acids. V lost 3 bases and J 7 bases, leaving 12 bases between the germline ends. In DNA, the CDR3 is TGTGCCAGCTCACCGGTGGGCAGGGCTGAAAAACTGTTTTTT. It encodes CASSPVGRAEKLFF.

The gene calls are TRBV18 and TRBJ2-5; a possible D gene is TRBD1 (6 bases). Trimming removed 0 bases at V and 2 bases at J, with 19 bases between. This CDR3 is 18 amino acids long. CDR1 and CDR2 (germline): KGHSH, LQKENI. CDR3 region: CASSPPGATVTGQETQYF. In DNA form, the CDR3 reads TGTGCCAGCTCACCACCGGGGGCGACAGTAACTGGTCAAGAGACCCAGTACTTC.

This chain links TRBV11-2 with TRBJ2-7, with D unclear. The CDR3 has 14 amino acids. Germline-derived CDR1 and CDR2 are SGHAT and FQNNGV. V was cut by 4 bases and J by 0 bases, with 10 bases left in between. The CDR3 region is CASSSDASSYEQYF. DNA of the CDR3: TGTGCCAGCAGCTCCGATGCGAGCTCCTACGAGCAGTACTTC.

This clone was seen a handful of times. The chain couples TRBV5-4 to TRBJ1-1; D gene uncertain. Germline CDR1 and CDR2: SGHNT and YYREEE (reference sequence). The CDR3 has 14 residues. V dropped 0 bases and J dropped 0 bases, with 6 bases sitting between them. The CDR3: CASSLANLNTEAFF. Written as DNA, the CDR3 is TGTGCCAGCAGCTTGGCTAACTTGAACACTGAAGCTTTCTTT.